Below are 26 T cell receptor beta chains sequenced from a single sample in a study of T cells in localized non-small cell lung cancer (TCRdb year 2020). The library was prepared using the immunoSEQ multiplex PCR assay. What TCRdb holds here is the immuneACCESS table cut down to in-frame rearrangements. Part of the clones is not present; checked against another copy, under half of the missing clones reflect an unresolved V gene, and the others are unexplained. This sample gives some 37,000 clones in total; 85% to 90% of them show up just once. In total, the top ten clones hold approximately 3.5% of the sample. The input for sequencing was peripheral blood, taken before any cancer treatment. The receptors originated from a man between 18 and 55 years old with stage I lung adenocarcinoma.

The rearrangement uses TRBV6-1 and TRBJ1-2; 8 bases align to TRBD1. V lost 3 bases, J lost 4 bases, and 4 bases stayed unmatched. The CDR3 sequence is 14 residues long. Germline CDR1 and CDR2: MNHNS and SASEGT. The CDR3 bases are TGTGCCAGCAGTGATGGGACAGGCCTCTATGGCTACACCTTC. Translation gives CASSDGTGLYGYTF.

This clone has only one observation. The J gene is TRBJ2-7, the V gene TRBV28, with 7 bases lining up with TRBD1. V lost 6 bases, J lost 3 bases, and 5 bases stayed unmatched. CDR1 and CDR2 from the germline V gene are MDHEN and SYDVKM. There are 13 residues in the CDR3. As DNA, the CDR3 is TGTGCCAGCAGCCGGACAGGCTACTACGAGCAGTACTTC. Translated: CASSRTGYYEQYF. The full variable domain, with the rest looked up from reference TRBV28 and TRBJ2-7, is DVKVTQSSRYLVKRTGEKVFLECVQDMDHENMFWYRQDPGLGLRLIYFSYDVKMKEKGDIPEGYSVSREKKERFSLILESASTNQTSMYLCASSRTGYYEQYFGPGTRLTVT.

The chain joins TRBV7-2 to TRBJ2-1; 8 bases match TRBD1. The CDR3 contains 13 residues. Trimming took 6 bases from V and 6 from J; bases not matched to a gene: 4. Looked up from germline, CDR1 is SGHTA and CDR2 is FQGNSA. CDR3 in DNA: TGTGCCAGCAGACTTACAGGGGGCAATGAGCAGTTCTTC. Encoded protein: CASRLTGGNEQFF.

CDR3 region: CASSPGPAGAPGELFF. CDR3 sequence (DNA): TGTGCCAGCTCACCAGGGCCAGCTGGGGCACCCGGGGAGCTGTTTTTT. The chain joins TRBV18 to TRBJ2-2, with D possibly matching TRBD1 (5 bases). From germline, CDR1 is KGHSH and CDR2 LQKENI. V was cut by 2 bases and J by 6 bases, with 16 bases left in between. The CDR3 is 16 amino acids.

CDR3 protein: CASGEGAGEVETQYF. The CDR3 DNA is TGTGCCAGCGGCGAGGGGGCGGGGGAGGTAGAGACCCAGTACTTC. This rearrangement joins TRBV2 to TRBJ2-5; D is perhaps TRBD1 or TRBD2 (7 bases each). V dropped 8 bases and J dropped 4 bases, with 20 bases sitting between them. Germline-derived CDR1 and CDR2 are SNHLY and FYNNEI. This CDR3 contains 15 residues.

This sequence joins TRBV5-1 and TRBJ1-2; no reliable D call. CDR3 size: 14 residues. The germline CDR1 and CDR2 sequences are SGHRS and YFSETQ. Trimming took off 2 bases at V and 0 bases at J, with 8 bases between the two ends. The CDR3 region is CASSLSGANYGYTF. CDR3 bases: TGCGCCAGCAGCTTAAGCGGAGCTAACTATGGCTACACCTTC.

The chain carries TRBV15 and TRBJ1-4; 8 bases are a match to TRBD1. The CDR3 totals 15 residues. The germline gives CDR1 LNHNV, CDR2 YYDKDF (reference sequence). The V segment lost 2 bases and the J segment 4 bases; nucleotides outside the gene matches: 3. The CDR3 nucleotides read TGTGCCACCAGCAGACGGACAGGGCTTAATGAAAAACTGTTTTTT. Its translation is CATSRRTGLNEKLFF.

The chain has TRBV29-1 and TRBJ1-1, with 11 bases lining up with TRBD1. J gave up 3 bases and V 4 bases, and 7 bases lay outside the gene matches. The CDR3 runs to 15 residues. CDR1 is SQVTM and CDR2 is ANQGSEA in the germline V gene. The CDR3: CSVVSGQGGYTEAFF. In nucleotides, the CDR3 is TGCAGCGTTGTATCGGGACAGGGGGGGTACACTGAAGCTTTCTTT.

This chain links TRBV11-2 with TRBJ2-4; D ambiguous. Germline CDR1 is SGHAT and CDR2 is FQNNGV. The CDR3 length is 14 residues. Trimming left V 1 base short and J 5 bases short, with 9 bases between. The CDR3 is CASSLVAVQNIQYF. The DNA for the CDR3 is TGTGCCAGCAGCTTAGTGGCCGTTCAAAACATTCAGTACTTC.

This sequence joins TRBV7-6 and TRBJ1-1; D call uncertain. The CDR3 is made up of 14 amino acids. The V gene's germline CDR1 is SGHVS and CDR2 FNYEAQ. V gave up 6 bases and J gave up 1 base, with 12 bases separating them. The CDR3 nucleotides are TGTGCCAGCAGTATGACCGAGGCGAACACTGAAGCTTTCTTT. Encoded protein: CASSMTEANTEAFF. The full variable domain, with the rest looked up from reference TRBV7-6 and TRBJ1-1, is GAGVSQSPRYKVTKRGQDVALRCDPISGHVSLYWYRQALGQGPEFLTYFNYEAQQDKSGLPNDRFSAERPEGSISTLTIQRTEQRDSAMYRCASSMTEANTEAFFGQGTRLTVV.

This clone ranks as medium-sized. Other nucleotide sequences in the sample specify the same CDR3. The CDR3: CASSLDSYNEQFF. The CDR3 nucleotides are TGTGCCAGCAGCTTAGACAGTTACAATGAGCAGTTCTTC. The genes are TRBV5-5 and TRBJ2-1; D possibly corresponds to TRBD1 (5 bases). Looked up from germline, CDR1 is SGHKS and CDR2 is YYEKEE (reference sequence). This CDR3 has 13 residues. Trimming pared 2 bases from V and 4 bases from J, leaving 7 bases between.

V and J are TRBV5-1 and TRBJ1-1; a weak D match, TRBD1 (5 bases). CDR1 and CDR2 from the germline V gene are SGHRS and YFSETQ. CDR3 length equals 15 residues. V shed 6 bases and J shed 6 bases, with 21 bases lying between them. CDR3 sequence reads: CASTPGGAGEAEAFF. As DNA, the CDR3 is TGCGCCAGCACCCCTGGCGGGGCCGGGGAAGCTGAAGCTTTCTTT.

The rearrangement uses TRBV7-2 and TRBJ2-7, with 8 bases matching TRBD1. The CDR3 sequence is 15 residues long. CDR1 is SGHTA, CDR2 FQGNSA, per germline. Germline trimming cut 1 base from V and 2 bases from J; bases unmatched to any gene: 4. The CDR3 reads CASSLGTGGPYEQYF. The CDR3 nucleotides are TGTGCCAGCAGCTTAGGCACAGGGGGACCCTACGAGCAGTACTTC.

J is TRBJ2-5 and V is TRBV10-3; D is unresolved. CDR1 is ENHRY and CDR2 is SYGVKD in the germline V gene. Trimming shortened V by 2 bases and J by 4 bases, and 8 bases separated the two germline ends. The CDR3 totals 13 residues. CDR3 sequence: CAISERRGETQYF. CDR3 in DNA: TGTGCCATCAGTGAGAGGCGAGGAGAGACCCAGTACTTC.

This chain links TRBV4-1 with TRBJ2-7; 9 positions agree with TRBD1. With V trimmed by 3 bases and J by 2 bases, 8 bases remained unmatched. Germline CDR1 is MGHRA and CDR2 is YSYEKL. The CDR3 has 16 residues. The CDR3 protein is CASSHLGQGRAYEQYF. CDR3 DNA sequence: TGCGCCAGCAGCCACCTAGGACAGGGGAGGGCCTACGAGCAGTACTTC.

This chain links TRBV7-8 with TRBJ2-2; 7 bases fit TRBD2. Germline V gives CDR1 SGHVS, CDR2 FQNEAQ. V was clipped by 8 bases and J by 2 bases; unmatched bases: 2. This CDR3 has 13 residues. The CDR3 nucleotides are TGTGCCAGCCTAGCGGTAAACACCGGGGAGCTGTTTTTT. It yields the protein CASLAVNTGELFF.

The chain employs TRBV5-6 and TRBJ2-7; the match to TRBD2 covers 12 bases. Germline-derived CDR1 and CDR2 are SGHDT and YYEEEE. V gave up 4 bases and J gave up 3 bases; unmatched junction bases: 11. This CDR3 has 17 residues. DNA of the CDR3: TGTGCCAGCAGCGGGTGGACTAGCGGGGTACCTAGCTACGAGCAGTACTTC. The encoded protein is CASSGWTSGVPSYEQYF.

The chain is built from TRBV28 and TRBJ2-3, with D perhaps TRBD1 (6 bases). The germline V gene encodes CDR1 MDHEN and CDR2 SYDVKM. The V end lost 6 bases, the J end lost 2 bases, and 15 bases lay between the germline ends. This CDR3 spans 15 amino acids. The chain's CDR3 is CASSTRLGATDTQYF. For the CDR3, the DNA is TGTGCCAGCAGCACCAGGTTGGGGGCCACAGATACGCAGTATTTT.

In nucleotides, the CDR3 is TGTGCCAGCAGTTTTTCCCCGTTCGGGACAGAGGAGAATGAGCAGTTCTTC. Its protein product is CASSFSPFGTEENEQFF. The V and J genes are TRBV27 and TRBJ2-1; 7 nucleotides match TRBD1. The junction had 15 bases not matched to a gene; V was cut back by 3 bases and J by 7 bases. The CDR3 has 17 amino acids. Germline loops: CDR1 MNHEY, CDR2 SMNVEV (reference sequence).

The rearrangement uses TRBV27 and TRBJ1-4; 9 nucleotides line up with TRBD1. V was pared by 5 bases and J by 4 bases, with 5 bases of the junction left unmatched. Germline assignment: CDR1 MNHEY and CDR2 SMNVEV (reference sequence). The CDR3 contains 15 residues. The CDR3 coding sequence is TGTGCCAGCAGTCTCGACAGGGGGAATAATGAAAAACTGTTTTTT. Translated, it gives CASSLDRGNNEKLFF.

The chain links TRBV19 to TRBJ1-1; TRBD1 is a possible D gene (5 bases). The V end lost 5 bases, the J end lost 0 bases, and 10 bases lay between the germline ends. The CDR3 covers 14 residues. Germline V gene data show CDR1 as LNHDA and CDR2 as SQIVND (reference sequence). The CDR3 protein is CASSWTPMNTEAFF. The CDR3 nucleotides are TGTGCCAGTAGTTGGACACCCATGAACACTGAAGCTTTCTTT. The full variable domain, with the rest looked up from reference TRBV19 and TRBJ1-1, is DGGITQSPKYLFRKEGQNVTLSCEQNLNHDAMYWYRQDPGQGLRLIYYSQIVNDFQKGDIAEGYSVSREKKESFPLTVTSAQKNPTAFYLCASSWTPMNTEAFFGQGTRLTVV.

The chain employs TRBV10-3 and TRBJ1-2; 9 nucleotides agree with TRBD1. Germline loops: CDR1 ENHRY, CDR2 SYGVKD. V shed 2 bases, J shed 6 bases, and the junction held 7 bases outside the gene matches. The CDR3 consists of 15 residues. The CDR3: CAISEAPGTGNGYTF. The CDR3 region has the DNA TGTGCCATCAGTGAGGCCCCCGGGACAGGGAATGGCTACACCTTC.

This sequence joins TRBV25-1 and TRBJ1-2; D gene uncertain. V lost 1 base, J lost 7 bases, and 13 bases lay in between. Germline CDR1 is MGHDK and CDR2 is SYGVNS. This CDR3 is built from 14 residues. This chain's CDR3 is CASSELFGAGGYTF. CDR3 in DNA: TGTGCCAGCAGTGAATTGTTCGGCGCCGGTGGCTACACCTTC.

The V call is TRBV7-9, the J call TRBJ2-1; weak D call: TRBD2 (5 bases). The CDR3 is made up of 12 amino acids. V was trimmed by 5 bases and J by 10 bases, leaving 12 bases between them. Looked up from germline, CDR1 is SEHNR and CDR2 is FQNEAQ (reference sequence). In DNA, the CDR3 is TGTGCCAGCAGCCTCTCCCCGGGAGAGCAGTTCTTC. Its protein is CASSLSPGEQFF.

J is TRBJ1-1 and V is TRBV4-2; 7 bases agree with TRBD1. The CDR3 runs to 13 residues. J lost 3 bases, V lost 4 bases, and 2 bases had no gene match. Germline V gene lookup returns CDR1 LGHNA and CDR2 YNFKEQ. CDR3 in amino acids: CASSPGQYTEAFF. The CDR3 DNA sequence: TGTGCCAGCAGCCCGGGACAGTACACTGAAGCTTTCTTT.

The V and J genes are TRBV7-6 and TRBJ1-2; TRBD1 matches at 10 bases. The CDR3 is 14 amino acids. The germline V gene has CDR1 SGHVS and CDR2 FNYEAQ. V lost 4 bases and J lost 8; bases outside the gene matches: 7. The chain's CDR3 is CASSSGQGGGGYTF. CDR3 sequence (DNA): TGTGCCAGCAGCTCCGGACAGGGGGGAGGGGGCTACACCTTC.